The entry below gives a single T cell receptor (beta chain) sequence along with its context. The CDR3 runs to 13 residues. From germline, CDR1 is SGHTA and CDR2 FQGNSA. The V and J ends lost 8 bases and 8 bases respectively, with 15 bases between them. The data are from a study of CD8 T cells in Susac syndrome. Random-hexamer reverse transcription was applied to roughly 0.5 to 1 ug RNA. From the immunoSEQ multiplex PCR reads, TCRdb called clonotypes with MiXCR, one entry per CDR3 protein. The table has fewer than 250,000 distinct CDR3 sequences, approximately 95% seen once. Sequenced: CD4+ T cells from PBMCs. The genes are TRBV7-2 and TRBJ2-2; no definite D call. The clonotype originates from a human donor in good health. The CDR3 here is CASSSYWRGELFF. CDR3 bases: TGTGCCAGCTCCTCCTACTGGAGAGGGGAGCTGTTTTTT.